The next 9 T cell receptor beta chains were all read from a single sample in a study of identical twins. MiXCR, run by TCRdb on the 5' RACE reads, gives a single entry per CDR3 protein. Of roughly 630,000 distinct CDR3 sequences in the sample, about 7% are singletons; the top ten hold 1.5% to 2%. In addition, the sample was reused for a study of yellow fever vaccine responses in identical twins.

Sequences were obtained from PBMCs. The origin of the receptors is a woman aged 18-30 years in good health.

This clonotype has only a few counts. The chain is built from TRBV2 and TRBJ2-4; D perhaps matches TRBD1 (5 bases). The CDR3 covers 16 residues. Germline CDR1 reads SNHLY; CDR2 reads FYNNEI. Trimming pared 3 bases from V and 1 base from J, leaving 13 bases between. The CDR3 region has the DNA TGTGCCAGCAGTGATGGGGCCCCAGGGGCCAAAAACATTCAGTACTTC. Protein sequence: CASSDGAPGAKNIQYF.

The table lists this clonotype with many counts. As DNA, the CDR3 is TGCAGTGCTAGTAAAGGTGGGGATCAGCCCCAGCATTTT. This encodes CSASKGGDQPQHF. The V call is TRBV20-1, the J call TRBJ1-5; D remains unclear. V was pared by 3 bases and J by 5 bases, with 11 bases between. The CDR3 runs to 13 residues. The germline V gene has CDR1 DFQATT and CDR2 SNEGSKA (reference sequence).

In this sample, this clonotype turned up many times. The chain employs TRBV10-3 and TRBJ1-1, with D unclear. The CDR3 has 13 residues. V lost 10 bases, J lost 0 bases, and 12 bases lay in between. Germline V CDR1 and CDR2: ENHRY, SYGVKD. The CDR3 nucleotides are TGTGCCACTCAAGACGGAATGAACACTGAAGCTTTCTTT. Protein sequence: CATQDGMNTEAFF.

In this sample, this clonotype turned up many times. The rearrangement uses TRBV12-3 or TRBV12-4 and TRBJ1-2; 8 bases fit TRBD1. The CDR3 spans 16 residues. V shed 4 bases and J 0 bases; nucleotides not matched to a gene: 7. The CDR3: CASSWRQGNTNYGYTF. CDR3 sequence (DNA): TGTGCCAGCAGTTGGAGACAGGGGAATACTAACTATGGCTACACCTTC.

This clonotype has ten or more counts. The genes are TRBV5-1 and TRBJ1-2; no clear D. Germline loops: CDR1 SGHRS, CDR2 YFSETQ. The V end was cut by 4 bases, the J end by 6 bases, with 16 bases between. There are 14 residues in the CDR3. Here the CDR3 reads CASSSAGWEHGYTF. The CDR3 DNA reads as TGCGCCAGCAGCAGCGCCGGGTGGGAGCATGGCTACACCTTC.

This clonotype was picked up a small number of times. J is TRBJ2-1 and V is TRBV10-2, with 8 bases lining up with TRBD2. The length of the CDR3 is 16 residues. Looked up from germline, CDR1 is WSHSY and CDR2 is SAAADI. Trimming at V came to 4 bases and at J to 8 bases, leaving 13 bases not matched to a gene. CDR3 loop: CASSARPGTSLDEQFF. As DNA, the CDR3 is TGCGCCAGCAGTGCTCGTCCCGGGACTAGTTTGGATGAGCAGTTCTTC.

This clonotype has just a few counts. This chain uses TRBV25-1 with TRBJ2-7, with 14 positions matching TRBD2. V dropped 4 bases and J dropped 12; count of bases not matched to a gene: 11. The germline gives CDR1 MGHDK, CDR2 SYGVNS. The CDR3 sequence is 15 residues long. CDR3 in amino acids: CASSASGLAGVHRYF. CDR3 nucleotide sequence: TGTGCCAGCAGTGCCTCGGGACTAGCGGGAGTTCATAGGTACTTC.

This clonotype was recorded many times. V usage is TRBV11-2 and J usage is TRBJ1-5; a possible D gene is TRBD1 (6 bases). CDR1 and CDR2 (germline): SGHAT, FQNNGV. V was pared by 4 bases and J by 4 bases, with 14 bases between. The CDR3 covers 15 residues. The CDR3 protein is CASSSSTQGNQPQHF. The CDR3, as DNA: TGTGCCAGCAGCTCGAGTACTCAGGGGAATCAGCCCCAGCATTTT.

Many counts were recorded for this clonotype. The rearrangement links TRBV7-9 to TRBJ1-5; D is unclear. The CDR3 totals 12 residues. Germline assignment: CDR1 SEHNR and CDR2 FQNEAQ (reference sequence). V was pared by 1 base and J by 6 bases, with 4 bases between. CDR3 residues: CASSLDSQPQHF. Here the CDR3 DNA reads TGTGCCAGCAGCTTAGATAGTCAGCCCCAGCATTTT.